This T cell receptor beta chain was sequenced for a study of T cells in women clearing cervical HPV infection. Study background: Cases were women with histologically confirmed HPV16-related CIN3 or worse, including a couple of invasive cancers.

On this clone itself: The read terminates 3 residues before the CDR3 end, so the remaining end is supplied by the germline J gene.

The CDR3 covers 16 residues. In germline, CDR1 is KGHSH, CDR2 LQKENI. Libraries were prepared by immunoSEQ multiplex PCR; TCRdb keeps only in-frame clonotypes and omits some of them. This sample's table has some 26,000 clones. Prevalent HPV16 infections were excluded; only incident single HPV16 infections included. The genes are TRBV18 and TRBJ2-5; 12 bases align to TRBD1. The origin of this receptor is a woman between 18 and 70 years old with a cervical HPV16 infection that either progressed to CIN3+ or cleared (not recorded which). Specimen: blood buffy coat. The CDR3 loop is CASSPPWDRGRETQYF. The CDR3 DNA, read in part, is TGTGCCAGCTCACCACCGTGGGACAGGGGGCGAGAAACC.